This TCR beta chain was identified during a study of regulatory T cells in long-lasting Graves disease. Study conclusions and caveats: Possibly, too few samples lowered accuracy. Persistent disease samples used TRBV28, TRBJ1-2 and TRBJ2-5 preferentially.

Relying on iRepertoire HTBI primers and Arm-PCR of CDR3 regions, the team built TCR beta libraries. TCRdb ran MiXCR on the multiplex PCR reads and lists one entry per CDR3 protein. The sample shows under 800,000 distinct CDR3 sequences, 16% of them seen only once. In regard to this clonotype: Its antigen remains unknown.

Looked up from germline, CDR1 is SGHVS and CDR2 is FQNEAQ. The CDR3 spans 15 residues. The V gene lost 5 bases and the J gene lost 0 bases, with 10 bases spanning the gap. Stated time point: newly diagnosed GD, antithyroid drugs for less than 3 months. PBMCs provided the RNA from which the TCR library was made. The same specimen was also included in a second study, on T cells in Graves' hyperthyroidism and ophthalmopathy. This second study notes: Most expanded thyroid clonotypes above 0.001 recurred in blood.

This clonotype was sampled from a woman aged 30 to 39 with Graves disease. The material was peripheral blood mononuclear cells (PBMCs), obtained at new diagnosis, from a patient treated with antithyroid drugs. The chain combines TRBV7-8 with TRBJ2-2; D is undetermined. The CDR3 loop reads CASSTGPANTGELFF. CDR3 bases: TGTGCCAGCAGCACGGGTCCTGCGAACACCGGGGAGCTGTTTTTT.